This TCR beta chain derives from a study of blood T cells in healthy people across ages. Then a second PCR, running roughly 7 to 11 cycles, was carried out with a sample-barcoded 5' primer and a J-beta primer mix. TCRdb ran MiXCR on the 5' RACE reads and lists one entry per CDR3 protein. The table lists hundreds of thousands of distinct CDR3 sequences, roughly 64% of them singletons, with around 22% in the top ten. This clonotype was observed a few times. Germline V gives CDR1 MNHNY, CDR2 SVGAGI (reference sequence). Trimming at V came to 6 bases and at J to 2 bases, leaving 7 bases not matched to a gene. The CDR3 is 15 residues long.

This sequence originates from a man aged 30 to 45 in good health. The sequenced sample was blood. The chain combines TRBV6-6 with TRBJ2-5; 9 positions agree with TRBD2. DNA for the CDR3: TGTGCCAGCAGACTTAAGCGGGGGGATCAAGAGACCCAGTACTTC. Translation: CASRLKRGDQETQYF.